Below, 31 T cell receptor beta chains from the same sample are listed, as sequenced in a study of T cells in Graves' hyperthyroidism and ophthalmopathy. Amplification of TCR beta CDR3 regions was performed using RNA transcripts as template. During a first-round RT-PCR of the TCR CDR3, the HTBI primer set was used. In TCRdb, the multiplex PCR reads were re-called with MiXCR into one record per CDR3 protein. Among hundreds of thousands of distinct CDR3 sequences listed, about 19% were seen once. The source material was blood. The origin of the receptors is a young woman with Graves' hyperthyroidism.

This clonotype came up many times. The gene calls are TRBV20-1 and TRBJ2-2; tentative D call: TRBD2 (7 bases). The CDR3 has 15 amino acids. Trimming removed 0 bases from V and 5 bases from J, with 13 bases in between. Germline loops: CDR1 DFQATT, CDR2 SNEGSKA (reference sequence). CDR3 in amino acids: CSARDPGGRTGELFF. DNA of the CDR3: TGCAGTGCTAGAGATCCCGGGGGGCGGACCGGGGAGCTGTTTTTT.

This clonotype was seen many times. This chain joins TRBV2 and TRBJ2-2, with D tentatively TRBD2 (6 bases). The CDR3 is 14 amino acids. Germline CDR1 and CDR2: SNHLY and FYNNEI. Trimming shortened V by 9 bases and J by 5 bases, and 16 bases separated the two germline ends. The CDR3, as DNA: TGTGCCAGTGTGCCGGGACTCCAGACCGGGGAGCTGTTTTTT. Amino acids: CASVPGLQTGELFF.

This clonotype came up many times. The gene calls are TRBV6-5 and TRBJ1-2, with 7 nucleotides matching TRBD1. Losses at the gene ends were 0 bases for V and 5 bases for J; bases not matched to a gene: 6. Germline values: CDR1 MNHEY, CDR2 SVGAGI. The CDR3 length is 15 residues. For the CDR3, the DNA is TGTGCCAGCAGTTACTCCGGAGGGGGCAGTTATGGCTACACCTTC. Its protein is CASSYSGGGSYGYTF.

This clonotype was observed at least ten times. The gene calls are TRBV27 and TRBJ2-2, with 10 bases identical to TRBD2. Germline loops: CDR1 MNHEY, CDR2 SMNVEV (reference sequence). The CDR3 covers 17 residues. Trimming removed 3 bases from V and 0 bases from J; junction bases left unmatched: 4. This CDR3 is CASSFLAGGTNTGELFF. The CDR3, as DNA: TGTGCCAGCAGTTTTTTAGCGGGGGGTACGAACACCGGGGAGCTGTTTTTT.

In its sample, this clonotype was seen many times. This sequence joins TRBV2 and TRBJ2-7; D gene unclear. This CDR3 is 15 amino acids long. V shed 8 bases and J shed 0 bases, with 17 bases lying between them. Germline V gene lookup returns CDR1 SNHLY and CDR2 FYNNEI. The CDR3: CASLLEARSSYEQYF. CDR3 in DNA: TGTGCCAGCCTACTGGAAGCTCGGAGCTCCTACGAGCAGTACTTC.

This clonotype was counted many times. The V gene is TRBV27, the J gene TRBJ2-2, with 8 positions matching TRBD1. The V and J ends lost 5 bases and 6 bases, in that order; junction bases with no gene match: 5. The CDR3 runs 14 residues. Germline V CDR1 and CDR2: MNHEY, SMNVEV (reference sequence). CDR3: CASSRDRFAGELFF. As DNA, the CDR3 is TGTGCCAGCAGTAGGGACAGGTTCGCCGGGGAGCTGTTTTTT.

J is TRBJ1-2 and V is TRBV10-3, with D tentatively TRBD1 (6 bases). This CDR3 region has 15 residues. Germline V gives CDR1 ENHRY, CDR2 SYGVKD. Trimming removed 4 bases at V and 4 bases at J, with 16 bases between. CDR3 bases: TGTGCCATCAGTGTTAGCGGGGGGCGCGGCTATGGCTACACCTTC. This sequence encodes CAISVSGGRGYGYTF.

This clonotype was counted a few times. The chain is built from TRBV12-3 or TRBV12-4 and TRBJ2-5, with 11 bases matching TRBD2. With V trimmed by 7 bases and J by 5 bases, 15 bases remained unmatched. This CDR3 spans 17 amino acids. CDR3 sequence reads: CASTPPRAASGRETQYF. The CDR3 nucleotides are TGTGCCAGCACCCCTCCGCGTGCGGCTAGCGGGAGGGAGACCCAGTACTTC.

This clonotype was detected many times. The J gene is TRBJ2-3, the V gene TRBV13; TRBD2 matches 8 bases. CDR3 size: 15 residues. Germline CDR1 and CDR2: PRHDT and FYEKMQ (reference sequence). The trim removed 11 bases at V and 2 bases at J, leaving 12 bases unmatched. CDR3 residues: CAGAERGQNTDTQYF. In nucleotides, the CDR3 is TGTGCCGGGGCCGAGCGGGGGCAGAACACAGATACGCAGTATTTT.

The table lists this clonotype with many counts. V is TRBV30 and J is TRBJ1-2; D uncertain. Trimming left V 1 base short and J 4 bases short, with 10 bases between. The V gene's germline CDR1 is GTSNPN and CDR2 SVGIG (reference sequence). CDR3 size: 13 residues. The DNA for the CDR3 is TGTGCCTGGAGTGAGGTTATTATCTATGGCTACACCTTC. Its translation: CAWSEVIIYGYTF.

The J gene is TRBJ1-1, the V gene TRBV14; the D gene is possibly TRBD1 (5 bases). V was trimmed by 4 bases and J by 4 bases, leaving 10 bases between them. The CDR3 covers 13 residues. Germline CDR1 reads SGHDN; CDR2 reads FVKESK. The DNA of the CDR3 is TGTGCCAGCAGCCGGGGGGTAGCCACTGAAGCTTTCTTT. Translation gives CASSRGVATEAFF. Drawing the rest from reference TRBV14 and TRBJ1-1, the complete variable domain is EAGVTQFPSHSVIEKGQTVTLRCDPISGHDNLYWYRRVMGKEIKFLLHFVKESKQDESGMPNNRFLAERTGGTYSTLKVQPAELEDSGVYFCASSRGVATEAFFGQGTRLTVV.

At least ten counts were recorded for this clonotype. The rearrangement links TRBV6-1 to TRBJ1-1; TRBD1 aligns across 9 bases. The CDR3 is 16 amino acids. V trimming: 2 bases; J trimming: 4 bases; junction bases outside the gene matches: 8. Germline V CDR1 and CDR2: MNHNS, SASEGT. The CDR3 coding sequence is TGTGCCAGCAGTGAAAGGACAGGGGAGGTTGGCACTGAAGCTTTCTTT. This translates into CASSERTGEVGTEAFF.

Concerning this clonotype itself: One end of the junction is discordant with germline, which a read error may explain. V gene TRBV6-1 combines with J gene TRBJ1-1, with D unresolved. Germline V gene sequence: CDR1 MNHNS, CDR2 SASEGT. CDR3 length equals 14 residues. The CDR3 region is CASKPRVSDTDAFF. The CDR3, as DNA: TGTGCCAGCAAACCCCGGGTCAGCGACACTGATGCTTTCTTT.

This clonotype showed up many times. The chain uses TRBV12-3 or TRBV12-4 and TRBJ2-2, with unresolved D. This CDR3 spans 12 amino acids. With 11 bases removed from V and 3 bases from J, the gap between germline ends came to 10 bases. The CDR3 here is CALRGDTGELFF. The CDR3, as DNA: TGTGCCCTGCGTGGGGACACCGGGGAGCTGTTTTTT.

Turning to this clonotype: At one boundary the junction diverges from the germline segment, which might be a read error. V gene TRBV5-1 combines with J gene TRBJ1-2, with D possibly matching TRBD1 (5 bases). The CDR3 sequence is 16 residues long. Germline V gene lookup returns CDR1 SGHRS and CDR2 YFSETQ. The CDR3 sequence is CASSPTSTGGNYDYTF. The CDR3, as DNA: TGCGCCAGCAGCCCTACAAGTACAGGTGGGAACTATGACTACACCTTC.

This clonotype was recorded at least ten times. CDR3 protein: CSARDVLAGTTGAKNIQYF. The CDR3 DNA sequence: TGCAGTGCTAGAGATGTCCTAGCGGGGACGACCGGGGCCAAAAACATTCAGTACTTC. The chain combines TRBV20-1 with TRBJ2-4; 9 bases map to TRBD2. The CDR3 runs to 19 residues. Germline V CDR1 and CDR2: DFQATT, SNEGSKA (reference sequence). V gave up 0 bases and J gave up 1 base; unmatched junction bases: 13.

There are many counts of this clonotype. CDR3 DNA sequence: TGTGCCAGCAGTGAAGTGGGGGCAGGGATCGAGCAGTACTTC. The encoded protein is CASSEVGAGIEQYF. The chain joins TRBV2 to TRBJ2-7, with D possibly matching TRBD1 (6 bases). This CDR3 is built from 14 residues. Germline loops: CDR1 SNHLY, CDR2 FYNNEI. The germline V and J ends were trimmed by 1 base and 6 bases, with 13 bases remaining between them.

This clonotype was recorded a few times. The chain combines TRBV3-1 with TRBJ2-7; D gene uncertain. The CDR3 covers 15 residues. The V gene lost 1 base and the J gene lost 4 bases, with 14 bases spanning the gap. CDR1 and CDR2 (germline): LGHDT, YNNKEL (reference sequence). CDR3 coding DNA: TGTGCCAGCAGCCAAGGGACGCCTGCAGGTTACGAGCAGTACTTC. Amino acids: CASSQGTPAGYEQYF.

Note on this clonotype: At one end the junction does not follow the germline gene, possibly because of a read error. The genes are TRBV12-3 or TRBV12-4 and TRBJ1-2, with 7 bases identical to TRBD1. The CDR3 totals 11 residues. The CDR3 reads CASSLRTGANF. The CDR3 DNA is TGTGCCAGCAGTTTGCGGACAGGAGCAAACTTC.

The sample holds many counts of this clonotype. The chain is built from TRBV12-3 or TRBV12-4 and TRBJ1-5; TRBD1 might be the D (5 bases). V lost 5 bases to trimming and J lost 3 bases, with 14 bases between them. This CDR3 spans 15 amino acids. The chain's CDR3 is CASSPEGRLNQPQHF. The CDR3 DNA follows: TGTGCCAGCAGTCCTGAGGGGCGGCTCAATCAGCCCCAGCATTTT.

This rearrangement joins TRBV6-2 or TRBV6-3 to TRBJ1-2; weak D call: TRBD1 (5 bases). The length of the CDR3 is 13 residues. CDR1 and CDR2 from the germline V gene are MNHEY and SVGEGT. V lost 5 bases and J 4 bases, leaving 11 bases between the germline ends. The CDR3 nucleotides read TGTGCCAGCAGTGACGGGGCGGGCTATGGCTACACCTTC. It specifies CASSDGAGYGYTF.

This clonotype was seen at least ten times. A much larger clone is a single base away; this may be a read error. The chain has TRBV6-1 and TRBJ2-4; TRBD1 is a possible D gene (6 bases). The CDR3 spans 15 residues. Germline-derived CDR1 and CDR2 are MNHNS and SASEGT. CDR3 region: CASSDDPDSQNIKYF. The DNA of the CDR3 is TGTGCCAGCAGTGATGATCCGGACAGCCAAAACATTAAGTACTTC.

This sequence joins TRBV11-2 and TRBJ2-7, with 11 nucleotides matching TRBD2. Trimming cost V 0 bases and J 4 bases; bases outside gene matches: 2. The CDR3 has 15 residues. Germline V gives CDR1 SGHAT, CDR2 FQNNGV. CDR3 in DNA: TGTGCCAGCAGCTTAGATAGCGGGGGGGGGTACGAGCAGTACTTC. Translating gives CASSLDSGGGYEQYF. The full variable domain, completed using reference TRBV11-2 and TRBJ2-7, is EAGVAQSPRYKIIEKRQSVAFWCNPISGHATLYWYQQILGQGPKLLIQFQNNGVVDDSQLPKDRFSAERLKGVDSTLKIQPAKLEDSAVYLCASSLDSGGGYEQYFGPGTRLTVT.

This chain connects TRBV30 to TRBJ1-3; no definite D call. Trimming took 1 base from V and 3 from J, leaving 16 bases between them. The CDR3 is made up of 16 amino acids. CDR1 is GTSNPN and CDR2 is SVGIG in the germline V gene (reference sequence). The CDR3 region is CAWSELVRARGNTIYF. CDR3 DNA sequence: TGTGCCTGGAGTGAGCTAGTAAGGGCGCGTGGAAACACCATATATTTT.

This clonotype was counted at least ten times. V usage is TRBV3-1 and J usage is TRBJ2-5, with TRBD1 identical over 7 bases. Trimming took 4 bases from V and 4 from J; bases not matched to a gene: 6. Per the germline V gene, CDR1 is LGHDT and CDR2 is YNNKEL (reference sequence). The length of the CDR3 is 14 residues. The CDR3 sequence is CASSRQGLPETQYF. CDR3 DNA: TGTGCCAGCAGCCGACAGGGCTTGCCAGAGACCCAGTACTTC.

This clonotype has ten or more counts. The chain joins TRBV2 to TRBJ1-2, with TRBD1 matching 9 bases. This CDR3 region has 14 residues. CDR1 and CDR2 (germline): SNHLY, FYNNEI. J was trimmed by 2 bases and V by 11 bases; bases with no gene match: 9. CDR3 sequence reads: CAVIQGAGNYGYTF. The CDR3 coding sequence is TGTGCCGTCATACAGGGGGCTGGGAACTATGGCTACACCTTC.

V usage is TRBV6-1 and J usage is TRBJ2-7; 10 bases agree with TRBD2. The CDR3 sequence is 14 residues long. Germline V CDR1 and CDR2: MNHNS, SASEGT. V lost 6 bases, J lost 7 bases, and 9 bases stayed unmatched. CDR3 residues: CASRRSGGAGEQYF. The DNA of the CDR3 is TGTGCCAGCAGGAGAAGCGGGGGGGCAGGTGAGCAGTACTTC.

V and J are TRBV27 and TRBJ1-5; possibly TRBD1 for D (6 bases). The ends were cut back, 6 bases at V and 1 base at J, with 13 bases in the middle. Germline V gene data show CDR1 as MNHEY and CDR2 as SMNVEV (reference sequence). CDR3 length equals 15 residues. As DNA, the CDR3 is TGTGCCAGCAGGGGTGACAGGAGCAGCAATCAGCCCCAGCATTTT. Its protein product is CASRGDRSSNQPQHF.

This clonotype was counted many times. This chain links TRBV29-1 with TRBJ1-2; D gene ambiguous. Trimming took off 4 bases at V and 7 bases at J, with 16 bases between the two ends. From germline, CDR1 is SQVTM and CDR2 ANQGSEA. This CDR3 region has 13 residues. The CDR3 nucleotides are TGCAGCGTTGTTCGCCCGGAAACTTCTGGCTACACCTTC. Translation: CSVVRPETSGYTF.

This clonotype was observed many times. The V gene is TRBV5-5, the J gene TRBJ2-2; D uncertain. Trimming stripped 2 bases from V and 6 bases from J, with 8 bases between. Germline V gives CDR1 SGHKS, CDR2 YYEKEE (reference sequence). CDR3 size: 13 residues. The CDR3: CASSFGDSGELFF. The DNA for the CDR3 is TGTGCCAGCAGCTTCGGCGACTCCGGGGAGCTGTTTTTT.

At least ten counts were recorded for this clonotype. The chain is built from TRBV6-5 and TRBJ2-6, with D hard to call. Germline V gene sequence: CDR1 MNHEY, CDR2 SVGAGI. The V end was cut by 5 bases, the J end by 4 bases, with 6 bases between. The CDR3 sequence is 13 residues long. In nucleotides, the CDR3 is TGTGCCAGCAGTACACTCGGGGCCAACGTCCTGACTTTC. Translation gives CASSTLGANVLTF.